Described below is a single T cell receptor beta chain sequence and its context. There is no known antigen for this receptor. Nothing much larger sits one base from this clone, and base qualities are not available. This record comes from a study of PD-1 blockade in classical Hodgkin lymphoma (dated by TCRdb to the early 2020s). Some background on the complete study: Nivolumab dosing was 3 mg/kg intravenously every 2 weeks, continuing until either disease progression or unacceptable toxicity. To define a peripheral blood immune signature of response to PD-1 blockade in classical Hodgkin lymphoma, the study combined TCR beta sequencing with CyTOF. The paper's findings and limits, for the study overall: Patients starting nivolumab less than 1 year after ASCT had lower diversity and were excluded from later analyses to avoid confounding by immune reconstitution. The study was limited to a single clinical trial cohort, and causes of repertoire differences, possibly disease activity or prior therapy, remained undefined. Among trial patients, those achieving complete response had baseline diversity similar to that of newly diagnosed patients, while diversity was significantly lower in partial responders and progressors. A significant rise by C4D1 was seen in CD4+ but not CD8+ TCR diversity (p=0.0027 vs p=0.16), with the rise being most apparent in complete responders (p=0.02). Baseline TCR diversity was reported to be lower in newly diagnosed patients than in healthy donors, and even lower in relapsed/refractory patients.

What this sample's time point label stands for: cycle 1 day 1 (C1D1), immediately before nivolumab initiation. Every trial patient had relapsed after autologous stem cell transplantation, and cohorts A, B and C differed in prior brentuximab vedotin exposure. A total of around 60 patients with relapsed/refractory classical Hodgkin lymphoma made up the trial cohort, and each patient's best overall response was complete response, partial response or progressive disease. Trial patients were treated with single-agent nivolumab in the multi-cohort phase II CheckMate 205 trial. An independent review committee assessed best overall response by applying the 2007 International Working Group response criteria. Trial PBMCs were obtained immediately prior to nivolumab initiation (C1D1) and on therapy at cycle 2 day 1 and cycle 4 day 1. After peripheral blood was drawn into 8 mL Vacutainer Cell Preparation Tubes, PBMCs were isolated by centrifugation and then cryopreserved.

Genomic DNA was isolated using the Qiagen DNeasy kit from unsorted PBMCs as well as from negatively selected CD4+ and CD8+ fractions. Using primers that anneal to V and J segments, immunoSEQ multiplex PCR amplified the TCR beta CDR3 regions. A synthetic immune receptor repertoire was used to minimize amplification bias, and any residual bias was removed computationally once sequencing was done. Concerning the study's data processing: Custom Python scripts were used to quantify repertoire diversity as the Shannon entropy index. The unsorted, CD4+ and CD8+ repertoires were each analyzed separately, with the exception of combined analyses, where CD4+ and CD8+ sequences were merged in silico. Clonal expansion was defined as a frequency increase of at least 2-fold after treatment compared with C1D1, and clones undetected at baseline were assigned a pseudocount of 0.5. Clones with 0 or 1 copy at C1D1 were classified as singleton clones, and clones with 2 or more copies were classified as non-singleton clones. Clones expanded in unsorted samples were assigned a CD4+, CD8+ or unknown annotation through matching of protein sequences in sorted samples from the same patient. Wilcoxon tests were applied to paired samples to test diversity changes from C1D1 to C4D1. The table comes from immuneACCESS by way of TCRdb, which keeps in-frame sequences with V and J called. Part of the clones is missing from these tables; in studies checked, under half for an unresolved V gene and the rest for unknown reasons. V and J calls and clone size are those listed in that table; D and trimming were worked out from the DNA. For this sample the table gives 20,000 to 30,000 clones, of which roughly three quarters were detected only once. 3.3% of the sample comes from the top ten.

From the germline V gene, CDR1 is SGHRS and CDR2 is YFSETQ. The V end gives up 4 bases and the J end 6 bases, leaving 9 bases in the junction not matched to a gene. The CDR3 goes from the cysteine to the phenylalanine over 15 residues. Only the CDR3 region is kept as DNA, spanning 45 bases read in frame from base 1. The sequence links TRBV5-1 to TRBJ1-5; TRBD1 fits 8 bases in the junction. This sequence originates from a human donor with classical Hodgkin lymphoma. The sample in question was peripheral blood mononuclear cells (PBMCs), obtained at baseline. The nucleotides read TGCGCCAGCAGCCTAAATGGGACAGGCGTTCAGCCCCAGCATTTT. This codes for CASSLNGTGVQPQHF.